This note documents a single T cell receptor beta chain sequence. No antigen is known for it. Compared with germline, one end of the junction differs, possibly owing to a read error. The High Capacity cDNA Reverse Transcription Kit was used to reverse transcribe all of the isolated RNA, meaning that expressed TCRB transcripts were what got sequenced. Deep immunoSEQ sequencing was performed on naive, central memory and regulatory T cell samples, with an average of around 3.5 million total reads per sample. After sorted cells were lysed in RLT buffer, RNA was extracted with DNase-treated RNeasy Micro or Mini kits, with the choice depending on cell number. To prevent cross-contamination, every cell subset was processed on its own, while patient and healthy donor samples were processed together. The immunoSEQ multiplex PCR was used to amplify TCRB sequences from cDNA, yielding 87-bp fragments that span the CDR3 region. Sequencing of the amplicons was done on the Illumina HiSeq platform. Regarding the original processing steps: PCR bias was computationally corrected using synthetic template baselines, reads within Hamming distance 2 were collapsed, and singletons that could not be merged were discarded. Reads were aligned against IMGT so that V, D and J genes, CDR3 length and insertions or deletions at six rearrangement sites could be assigned. Within each subset, clonotype counts were normalized to sorted cell number, after which true diversity and Gini coefficients were computed with the tcR R package. The overlap coefficient, calculated on TCRB nucleotide sequences, was used to quantify repertoire sharing. Here the immuneACCESS table is served through TCRdb, limited to in-frame sequences with V and J called. Missing clones are a known gap in these copies; in checked studies unresolved V genes cover under half, and the rest lacks a known reason. V, J and clone size are those of that table, while D and trimming were read from the DNA. Recorded for this sample are fewer than 200,000 clones; around 13% of them occurred a single time. Together, the top ten hold around 0.63% of the sample.

The data derive from a study of beta chain features in type 1 diabetes listed by TCRdb under 2018. About the investigation overall: Mean age, gender distribution, total cell number and subset yield did not differ between patients and healthy donors. The study compared the TCRB repertoires of sorted circulating CD4+ T cell subsets in recently diagnosed type 1 diabetes patients with those in matched healthy donors. A total of around 100 million sorted cells were examined across all samples, and RNA yield correlated strongly with the number of cells per subset. Regulatory and stem cell-like memory subsets were isolated from only 8 patients and roughly eight healthy donors, whereas naive and central memory subsets came from all 30 or so donors. Overall results and qualifications from the work: At VDJ recombination sites, type 1 diabetes patients had fewer insertions and more deleted nucleotides, which implies abnormalities in thymic rearrangement. Because small numbers of individuals were included in the HLA sub-analyses, any influence of HLA type on TCRB rearrangement was left unresolved. In all four CD4+ subsets, TCRB CDR3 length was moderately but significantly shorter in type 1 diabetes patients. Because cDNA was sequenced instead of genomic DNA, highly expressing activated cells could be over-represented, though the groups showed no difference in activation or CD3 levels. Shorter templates might have been favored by PCR, but patient and control samples were amplified and corrected together, so both groups would have been affected equally by any skew. Naive, central memory and regulatory TCRB repertoires appeared more similar among patients than among healthy donors.

Including the terminal cysteine and phenylalanine, the CDR3 comprises 16 residues. The only DNA kept is the CDR3, 48 bases in frame from the first base. CDR1 is given as GTSNPN and CDR2 as SVGIG, both from the germline V gene (reference sequence). Each donor gave one peripheral blood draw, averaging approximately 110 mL, which was collected into heparinised tubes. A BD FACSAria II and a panel including CD45RO, CCR7, CD25, CD127, CD95 and CD27 were used to sort naive, central memory, regulatory and stem cell-like memory CD4+ T cells. Every sorted population had a purity above 95%. PBMCs were isolated immediately by Lymphoprep density gradient centrifugation and stained directly without culture. Samples were stained and sorted in pairs, with one healthy donor and one patient per experiment, so that batch effects were minimized.

Here the chain combines TRBV30 and TRBJ2-1; 16 junctional bases match TRBD2. Specimen: central memory CD4+ T cells from blood. The clonotype was recovered from a woman between 18 and 29 years old in good health. The CDR3 is CAVGLAGGPAYNEQFF. The base sequence is TGTGCCGTGGGACTAGCGGGAGGGCCCGCCTATAATGAGCAGTTCTTC.